Listed below are T cell receptor beta chains from one sample, sequenced in a study of early T cells in non-severe SARS-CoV-2 infection. TCRdb ran MiXCR on the 5' RACE reads and lists one entry per CDR3 protein. This table holds 65,000 to 95,000 distinct CDR3 sequences, around 17% found once. Sequencing used whole blood. The receptors come from an adult who was a healthcare worker with PCR-confirmed SARS-CoV-2 infection or an uninfected control (not recorded which). CDR3s include the opening cysteine and the closing phenylalanine or tryptophan. The D gene is left open where the match is weak. Size values are once, few and many counts, or a class for expanded clones, and some rows have none.

abundance | d_gene | j_gene | v_gene | CDR3nt | CDR3aa
NA | NA | TRBJ2-6 | TRBV29-1 | TGCAGCGTTGAAGGAGGGACTGGGGCCAACGTCCTGACTTTC | CSVEGGTGANVLTF
NA | TRBD2 | TRBJ2-2 | TRBV4-2 | TGTGCCAGCGATAGGACTAGCGGCACCGGGGAGCTGTTTTTT | CASDRTSGTGELFF
NA | TRBD2 | TRBJ2-7 | TRBV5-1 | TGCGCCAGCAGCTTGGAAGGCGGGAGGCTCAACGAGCAGTACTTC | CASSLEGGRLNEQYF
few | TRBD1 | TRBJ2-4 | TRBV19 | TGTGCCAGTAGTATAACGGGACAGCAAAACATTCAGTACTTC | CASSITGQQNIQYF
NA | NA | TRBJ2-4 | TRBV6-1 | TGTGCCAGCAGTGACGGGGTAGCCAAAAACATTCAGTACTTC | CASSDGVAKNIQYF
many | NA | TRBJ1-5 | TRBV29-1 | TGCAGCGTTGACGCGGGTGGGAATCAGCCCCAGCATTTT | CSVDAGGNQPQHF
few | NA | TRBJ2-5 | TRBV13 | TGTGCCAGCAGCTTAGAGAGCGAAATCCCCCCTCACTTC | CASSLESEIPPHF
many | NA | TRBJ2-7 | TRBV18 | TGTGCCAGCTCACCAAGCCGGGGGCCCTCCTACGAGCAGTACTTC | CASSPSRGPSYEQYF
NA | NA | TRBJ2-7 | TRBV20-1 | TGCAGTGCCCCCGCGGAGGGCTCCTACGAGCAGTACTTC | CSAPAEGSYEQYF
few | NA | TRBJ2-7 | TRBV29-1 | TGCAGCGTTAGGGGGACCGAGCAGTACTTC | CSVRGTEQYF
NA | NA | TRBJ2-3 | TRBV30 | TGTGCCTGGACCCCGGGACTTAGCACAGATACGCAGTATTTT | CAWTPGLSTDTQYF
NA | NA | TRBJ2-3 | TRBV4-1 | TGCGCCAGCAGCCCTCAGACTCCGGGAGATACGCAGTATTTT | CASSPQTPGDTQYF
NA | TRBD2 | TRBJ2-3 | TRBV7-9 | TGTGCCAGCAGCTCCACTAGCGGCACAGATACGCAGTATTTT | CASSSTSGTDTQYF
few | NA | TRBJ2-4 | TRBV11-2 | TGTGCCAGCAGCTTAGGCCCAGCCGGCGGCGAAAACATTCAGTACTTC | CASSLGPAGGENIQYF
few | NA | TRBJ2-2 | TRBV5-4 | TGTGCCAGCAGCTCGGGCCGAAACCGGAGCACCGGGGAGCTGTTTTTT | CASSSGRNRSTGELFF
NA | NA | TRBJ2-7 | TRBV11-2 | TGTGCCAGCAGCTTAGTTTCGGACCGGTTCTACGAGCAGTACTTC | CASSLVSDRFYEQYF
NA | NA | TRBJ2-7 | TRBV2 | TGTGCCAGCAGTAGGACAGAGGGATTCTACGAGCAGTACTTC | CASSRTEGFYEQYF
NA | TRBD1 | TRBJ2-1 | TRBV12-5 | TGTGCTAGTGGTTTCGGGCAGGGGGACTACAATGAGCAGTTCTTC | CASGFGQGDYNEQFF
NA | NA | TRBJ2-7 | TRBV28 | TGTGCCAGCAGTTTATCCCGGGGGCGCTTGTTAGAGCAGTACTTC | CASSLSRGRLLEQYF
few | NA | TRBJ2-2 | TRBV6-6 | TGTGCCAGCAGTTACCCTTCCACTAGCCCCCCCGGGGAGCTGTTTTTT | CASSYPSTSPPGELFF
NA | TRBD2 | TRBJ2-1 | TRBV7-6 | TGTGCCAGCAGCTTAATTCCTAGCGGGGGGAATGAGCAGTTCTTC | CASSLIPSGGNEQFF
few | NA | TRBJ2-7 | TRBV28 | TGTGCCAGCAGCCCCCGGGGGGCTCGCGAGCAGTACTTC | CASSPRGAREQYF
many | NA | TRBJ1-5 | TRBV28 | TGTGCCAGCATCAGAAGAGGGGCGCGGGGCAATCAGCCCCAGCATTTT | CASIRRGARGNQPQHF
few | NA | TRBJ2-7 | TRBV4-2 | TGTGCCAGCAGCCCCCTCAGGTCAGCCGAGCAGTACTTC | CASSPLRSAEQYF
NA | NA | TRBJ2-7 | TRBV12-3/TRBV12-4 | TGTGCCAGCAGTTTAAGGACCGCACATTCCTACGAGCAGTACTTC | CASSLRTAHSYEQYF
NA | NA | TRBJ1-2 | TRBV9 | TGTGCCAGCAGCGTGGCGGGTCTATCCCTCTATGGCTACACCTTC | CASSVAGLSLYGYTF
few | NA | TRBJ2-7 | TRBV4-1 | TGCGCCAGCAGCCAAGGCGCCCCCTACGAGCAGTACTTC | CASSQGAPYEQYF
NA | TRBD2 | TRBJ2-7 | TRBV7-9 | TGTGCCAGCAGCTTCACTAGCGGGAGTTACGAGCAGTACTTC | CASSFTSGSYEQYF
NA | NA | TRBJ2-5 | TRBV28 | TGTGCCAGCAGTTTACCCGGAGGGGCGGAGACCCAGTACTTC | CASSLPGGAETQYF
NA | TRBD2 | TRBJ2-7 | TRBV30 | TGTGCCTGGAGTCGCGCTAGCGGGAGCGAGCAGTACTTC | CAWSRASGSEQYF
NA | NA | TRBJ1-3 | TRBV30 | TGTGCCTGGAGCCCCGTTGGAAACACCATATATTTT | CAWSPVGNTIYF
many | NA | TRBJ2-5 | TRBV27 | TGTGCCAGCTCCCCGTCCAGGGTAGGAGAGACCCAGTACTTC | CASSPSRVGETQYF
few | NA | TRBJ1-1 | TRBV6-2/TRBV6-3 | TGTGCCAGCAGTGACCCCGGGAACACTGAAGCTTTCTTT | CASSDPGNTEAFF
NA | TRBD1 | TRBJ2-1 | TRBV29-1 | TGCAGCGTTGACGGGACCGGACAGGGGGAGCAGTTCTTC | CSVDGTGQGEQFF
NA | TRBD1 | TRBJ1-2 | TRBV20-1 | TGCAGTGCTTACTACACAGGGGGCCATGGCTACACCTTC | CSAYYTGGHGYTF
few | NA | TRBJ2-1 | TRBV27 | TGTGCCAGCAGTTTATCTTCTAATGAGCAGTTCTTC | CASSLSSNEQFF
many | TRBD1 | TRBJ1-6 | TRBV20-1 | TGCAGTGCTAGGCCGGGACAGAATAATTCACCCCTCCACTTT | CSARPGQNNSPLHF
NA | NA | TRBJ2-3 | TRBV11-3 | TGTGCCAGCAGCTTCACCACCACCCTCACAGATACGCAGTATTTT | CASSFTTTLTDTQYF
NA | TRBD2 | TRBJ2-2 | TRBV18 | TGTGCCAGCTCACCACCGGGACTAGCGGGAGTCGGCACCGGGGAGCTGTTTTTT | CASSPPGLAGVGTGELFF
few | NA | TRBJ1-2 | TRBV7-2 | TGTGCCAGCAGCTTAGGGCCCAGTTCGGTCTATGGCTACACCTTC | CASSLGPSSVYGYTF
few | NA | TRBJ1-1 | TRBV5-1 | TGCGCCAGCAGCTGGGACCGGAACACTGAAGCTTTCTTT | CASSWDRNTEAFF
many | TRBD1 | TRBJ2-7 | TRBV12-3/TRBV12-4 | TGTGCCAGCAGGGGGACAGCTATCTCCTACGAGCAGTACTTC | CASRGTAISYEQYF
NA | NA | TRBJ2-1 | TRBV27 | TGTGCCAGCAGTTCCCTTTTGGGTGAGCAGTTCTTC | CASSSLLGEQFF
few | TRBD1 | TRBJ1-5 | TRBV28 | TGTGCCAGCAGATTAAGAGGGACAGGGGGCAATCAGCCCCAGCATTTT | CASRLRGTGGNQPQHF
NA | NA | TRBJ2-3 | TRBV5-8 | TGTGCCAGCAGCCAACGAATCGGGGGCGCTGAGACAGATACGCAGTATTTT | CASSQRIGGAETDTQYF
NA | NA | TRBJ2-3 | TRBV5-1 | TGCGCCAGCAGGCGGGACCTATCGATCACAGATACGCAGTATTTT | CASRRDLSITDTQYF
NA | NA | TRBJ1-5 | TRBV6-2/TRBV6-3 | TGTGCCAGCAGTTACTGGTCAGTTTATAGCAATCAGCCCCAGCATTTT | CASSYWSVYSNQPQHF
NA | NA | TRBJ1-1 | TRBV4-1 | TGCGCCAGCAGCCTCCGGACAGCAATGAACACTGAAGCTTTCTTT | CASSLRTAMNTEAFF
NA | NA | TRBJ2-7 | TRBV9 | TGTGCCAGCAGCGTAGGTCAGGGGCACTCCTACGAGCAGTACTTC | CASSVGQGHSYEQYF
many | NA | TRBJ2-5 | TRBV19 | TGTGCCAGCAGCCTCCAGGGAGGAGAGACCCAGTACTTC | CASSLQGGETQYF
few | NA | TRBJ2-7 | TRBV18 | TGTGCCAGCTCACCCTCGGGACATCTTACCGAGCAGTACTTC | CASSPSGHLTEQYF
few | NA | TRBJ1-2 | TRBV10-3 | TGTGCCATCACCCTTGACAGTAACTATGGCTACACCTTC | CAITLDSNYGYTF
many | TRBD2 | TRBJ2-3 | TRBV28 | TGTGCCAGCAGTAGAGCGGGGGCCCTAACAGATACGCAGTATTTT | CASSRAGALTDTQYF
NA | TRBD2 | TRBJ2-5 | TRBV4-2 | TGTGCCAGCAGCCAAGTTCTAGCGGGGGGGCCTGAACAAGAGACCCAGTACTTC | CASSQVLAGGPEQETQYF
NA | NA | TRBJ2-3 | TRBV12-3/TRBV12-4 | TGTGCCAGCAGTTCAAAGGAGGGAAGGAGGACAGATACGCAGTATTTT | CASSSKEGRRTDTQYF
NA | NA | TRBJ2-1 | TRBV6-5 | TGTGCCAGCAGCTCAGGGAGGTTAGCCTACAATGAGCAGTTCTTC | CASSSGRLAYNEQFF
NA | NA | TRBJ2-3 | TRBV9 | TGTGCCAGCAGCCCCTCGGGGAGCAAAACAGATACGCAGTATTTT | CASSPSGSKTDTQYF
NA | TRBD1 | TRBJ1-1 | TRBV5-6 | TGTGCCAGCAGCGACCAGGGGACAGGGGGCGGCGAGGCTTTCTTT | CASSDQGTGGGEAFF